Below are 5 T cell receptor beta chains sequenced from a single sample in a study of blood T cell repertoires in COVID-19. The data were produced by immunoSEQ multiplex PCR, yet TCRdb's version contains in-frame clones alone and is incomplete. This sample carries 250,000 or so clones, approximately 86% of them seen once, and the ten largest clones take approximately 6.8%. Sequenced sample: peripheral blood. All receptors derive from a woman in her 70s with active or convalescent COVID-19.

The chain carries TRBV2 and TRBJ2-6; D unresolved. Trimming pared 4 bases from V and 3 bases from J, leaving 13 bases between. The CDR3 spans 16 residues. Per germline, CDR1 SNHLY and CDR2 FYNNEI. The CDR3 is CASSGDRNYGANVLTF. The CDR3 DNA reads as TGTGCCAGCAGTGGAGACCGGAACTATGGGGCCAACGTCCTGACTTTC.

The chain recombines TRBV4-3 with TRBJ2-1; 9 bases agree with TRBD2. CDR1 LGHNA and CDR2 YSLEER come from the germline V gene. V lost 0 bases to trimming and J lost 1 base; unmatched junction nucleotides: 13. The CDR3 has 20 residues. The CDR3 protein is CASSQEWVAGAQGSYNEQFF. For the CDR3, the DNA is TGCGCCAGCAGCCAAGAATGGGTAGCGGGGGCCCAAGGTTCCTACAATGAGCAGTTCTTC.

The genes are TRBV6-6 and TRBJ2-7, with 7 bases matching TRBD2. The germline V gene has CDR1 MNHNY and CDR2 SVGAGI (reference sequence). The CDR3 totals 12 residues. After removal of 2 bases from V and 7 bases from J, the junction contained 2 bases not matched to a gene. CDR3 amino acids: CASSYRGGEQYF. The CDR3 region has the DNA TGTGCCAGCAGTTACAGGGGAGGGGAGCAGTACTTC.

This clone was seen only once. The V call is TRBV21-1, the J call TRBJ2-7; TRBD1 is the table's D call and was not checked against the DNA. TRBV21-1 is reported as a pseudogene. CDR3 length: 16 amino acids. CDR3 in amino acids: CASSKHLTGGPDEQYF. The CDR3 nucleotides read TGTGCCAGCAGCAAACACCTTACAGGGGGCCCCGACGAGCAGTACTTC.

The rearrangement links TRBV6-6 to TRBJ2-3; a possible D gene is TRBD1 (6 bases). CDR1 and CDR2 (germline): MNHNY, SVGAGI (reference sequence). The V end was cut by 2 bases, the J end by 3 bases, with 9 bases between. The CDR3 is made up of 14 amino acids. In nucleotides, the CDR3 is TGTGCCAGCAGTTACCGCAGGGGAACAGATACGCAGTATTTT. Encoded protein: CASSYRRGTDTQYF.